Sequencing of this T cell receptor beta chain was carried out in a study of Ad26.COV2.S vaccination and SARS-CoV-2 variants. Study as a whole: Of the COV1001 trial arms, the Ad26.COV2.S arm included the donor. Study findings and constraints: Reports say spike-specific CD8+ and CD4+ T cell responses covered substantial breadth after vaccination.

A word on this clone: Its antigen remains unidentified.

Some clones are missing from TCRdb's copy, which holds only in-frame ones; the method was immunoSEQ multiplex PCR. The sample has 430,000 or so clones, 90% seen once; the top ten hold about 12%. The CDR3 consists of 16 residues. V was trimmed by 4 bases and J by 0 bases, leaving 13 bases between them. The V gene's germline CDR1 is SGHDT and CDR2 YYEEEE. Treatment of the sample: around 19 received Ad26.COV2.S at low or high dose, single or two shots; several received placebo; per-sample allocation not given. The study sampled participants on day 63 after the first vaccine or placebo injection. Boston supplied an adult donor aged 18-55 years.

The specimen comprised peripheral blood, sampled in a trial of Ad26.COV2.S vaccine versus placebo. The receptor was derived from a person between 18 and 60 years old who received the Ad26.COV2.S COVID-19 vaccine or a placebo. This rearrangement joins TRBV5-6 to TRBJ2-2; D is perhaps TRBD1 or TRBD2 (5 bases each). Here the CDR3 reads CASSRGPEANTGELFF. The CDR3 nucleotides are TGTGCCAGCAGCAGGGGACCGGAGGCGAACACCGGGGAGCTGTTTTTT.